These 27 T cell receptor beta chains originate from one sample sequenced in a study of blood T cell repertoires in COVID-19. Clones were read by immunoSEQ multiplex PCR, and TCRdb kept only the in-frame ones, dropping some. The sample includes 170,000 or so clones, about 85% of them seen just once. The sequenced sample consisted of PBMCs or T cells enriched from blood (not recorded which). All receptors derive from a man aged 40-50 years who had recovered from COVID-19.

The CDR3 sequence: CATGAGGEQFF. In nucleotides, the CDR3 is TGTGCCACCGGGGCGGGGGGCGAGCAGTTCTTC. The chain is built from TRBV19 and TRBJ2-1; TRBD2 aligns across 8 bases. The length of the CDR3 is 11 residues. The germline V gene has CDR1 LNHDA and CDR2 SQIVND (reference sequence). The V and J ends lost 10 bases and 10 bases, in that order; junction bases with no gene match: 6.

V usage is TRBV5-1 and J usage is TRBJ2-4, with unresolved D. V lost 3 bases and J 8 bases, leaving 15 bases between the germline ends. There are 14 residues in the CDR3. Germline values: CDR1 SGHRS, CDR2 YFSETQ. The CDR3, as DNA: TGCGCCAGCAGCTCCCGAGTTCCAACGGACATTCAGTACTTC. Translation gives CASSSRVPTDIQYF.

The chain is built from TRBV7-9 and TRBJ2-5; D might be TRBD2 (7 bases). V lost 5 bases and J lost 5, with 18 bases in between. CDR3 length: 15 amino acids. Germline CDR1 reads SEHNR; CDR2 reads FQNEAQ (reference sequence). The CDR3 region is CASSLLEGGRETQYF. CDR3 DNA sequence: TGTGCCAGCAGCCTCTTGGAGGGGGGGAGGGAGACCCAGTACTTC.

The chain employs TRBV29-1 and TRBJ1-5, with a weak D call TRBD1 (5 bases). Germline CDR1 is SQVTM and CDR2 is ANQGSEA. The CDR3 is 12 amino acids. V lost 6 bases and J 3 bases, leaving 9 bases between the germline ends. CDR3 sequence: CSVGDFNQPQHF. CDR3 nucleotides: TGCAGCGTAGGGGACTTCAATCAGCCCCAGCATTTT.

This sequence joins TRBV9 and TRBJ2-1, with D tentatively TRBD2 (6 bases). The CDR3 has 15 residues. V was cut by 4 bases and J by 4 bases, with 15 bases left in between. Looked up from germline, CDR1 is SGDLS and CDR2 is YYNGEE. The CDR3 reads CASSPGTSAYNEQFF. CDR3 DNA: TGTGCCAGCAGCCCAGGGACTTCTGCTTACAATGAGCAGTTCTTC.

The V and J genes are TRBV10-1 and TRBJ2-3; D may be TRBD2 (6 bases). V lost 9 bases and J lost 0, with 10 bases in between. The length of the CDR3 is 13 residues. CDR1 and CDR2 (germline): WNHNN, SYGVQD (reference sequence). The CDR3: CASSGDSTDTQYF. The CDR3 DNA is TGCGCCAGTAGCGGCGATAGCACAGATACGCAGTATTTT.

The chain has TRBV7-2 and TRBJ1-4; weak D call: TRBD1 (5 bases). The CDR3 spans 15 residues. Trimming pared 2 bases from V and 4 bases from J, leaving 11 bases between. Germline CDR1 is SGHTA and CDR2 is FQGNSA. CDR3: CASSLQGFNNEKLFF. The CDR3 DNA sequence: TGTGCCAGCAGCTTACAGGGTTTTAATAATGAAAAACTGTTTTTT.

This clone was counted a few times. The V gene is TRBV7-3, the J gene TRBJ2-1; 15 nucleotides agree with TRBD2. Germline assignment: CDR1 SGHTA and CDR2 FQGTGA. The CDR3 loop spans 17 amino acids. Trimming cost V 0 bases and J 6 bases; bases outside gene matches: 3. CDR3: CASSLTGLAGGSNEQFF. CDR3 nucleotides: TGTGCCAGCAGCTTAACGGGACTAGCGGGGGGCTCCAATGAGCAGTTCTTC.

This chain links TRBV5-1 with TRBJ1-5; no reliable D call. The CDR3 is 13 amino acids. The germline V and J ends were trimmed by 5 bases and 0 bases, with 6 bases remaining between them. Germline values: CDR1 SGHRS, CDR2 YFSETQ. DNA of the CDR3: TGCGCCAGCAGGCAGGATAGCAATCAGCCCCAGCATTTT. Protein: CASRQDSNQPQHF.

CDR3 sequence (DNA): TGTGCCAGCAGCGTAGACCCTAGCGGCTACGAGCAGTACTTC. As protein: CASSVDPSGYEQYF. The chain recombines TRBV9 with TRBJ2-7; 7 nucleotides agree with TRBD2. CDR1 is SGDLS and CDR2 is YYNGEE in the germline V gene. The CDR3 is 14 amino acids. V lost 0 bases and J lost 3; bases outside the gene matches: 3.

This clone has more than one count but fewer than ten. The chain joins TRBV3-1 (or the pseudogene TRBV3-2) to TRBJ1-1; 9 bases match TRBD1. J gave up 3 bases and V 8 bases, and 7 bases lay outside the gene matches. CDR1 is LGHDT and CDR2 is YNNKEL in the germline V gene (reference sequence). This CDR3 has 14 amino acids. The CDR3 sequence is CASGTGTIDTEAFF. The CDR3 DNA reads TGTGCCAGCGGGACAGGGACCATTGACACTGAAGCTTTCTTT.

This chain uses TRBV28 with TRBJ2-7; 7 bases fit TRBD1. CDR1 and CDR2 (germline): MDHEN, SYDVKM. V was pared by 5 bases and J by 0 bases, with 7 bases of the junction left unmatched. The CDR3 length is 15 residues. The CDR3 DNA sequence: TGTGCCAGCAGTCCCCAGTGGGACAGCTCCTACGAGCAGTACTTC. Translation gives CASSPQWDSSYEQYF.

The CDR3 DNA follows: TGTGCCAGCAGTTTATCGGGGGGACAAAAACTGTTTTTT. Its protein product is CASSLSGGQKLFF. This chain links TRBV27 with TRBJ1-4; D may be TRBD1 (5 bases). Trimming pared 0 bases from V and 9 bases from J, leaving 8 bases between. Looked up from germline, CDR1 is MNHEY and CDR2 is SMNVEV (reference sequence). The CDR3 spans 13 residues.

CDR3 DNA sequence: TGCAGCGTTGACATGACAGGGGGAGAGACCCAGTACTTC. Its translation: CSVDMTGGETQYF. V usage is TRBV29-1 and J usage is TRBJ2-5; 9 bases agree with TRBD1. Trimming took 3 bases from V and 4 from J; bases not matched to a gene: 3. CDR1 is SQVTM and CDR2 is ANQGSEA in the germline V gene. The CDR3 runs 13 residues.

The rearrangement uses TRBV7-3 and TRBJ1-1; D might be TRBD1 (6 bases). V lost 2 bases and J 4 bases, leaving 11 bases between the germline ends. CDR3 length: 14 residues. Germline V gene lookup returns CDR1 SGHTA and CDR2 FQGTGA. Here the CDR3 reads CASSLAGESTEAFF. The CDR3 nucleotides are TGTGCCAGCAGCTTAGCAGGGGAGAGCACTGAAGCTTTCTTT.

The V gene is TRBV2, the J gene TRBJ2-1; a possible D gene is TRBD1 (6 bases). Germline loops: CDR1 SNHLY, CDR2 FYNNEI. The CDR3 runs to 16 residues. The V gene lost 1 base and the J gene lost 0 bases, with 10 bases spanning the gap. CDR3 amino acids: CASSEGRGSSYNEQFF. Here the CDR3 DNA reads TGTGCCAGCAGTGAAGGCAGGGGCAGCTCCTACAATGAGCAGTTCTTC. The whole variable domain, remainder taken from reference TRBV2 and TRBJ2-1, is EPEVTQTPSHQVTQMGQEVILRCVPISNHLYFYWYRQILGQKVEFLVSFYNNEISEKSEIFDDQFSVERPDGSNFTLKIRSTKLEDSAMYFCASSEGRGSSYNEQFFGPGTRLTVL.

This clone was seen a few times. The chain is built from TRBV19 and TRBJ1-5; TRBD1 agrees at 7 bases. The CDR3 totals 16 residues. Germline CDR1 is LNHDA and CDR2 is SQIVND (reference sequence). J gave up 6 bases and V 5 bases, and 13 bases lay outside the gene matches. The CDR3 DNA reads TGTGCCAGTAGTGCCAATTCAGGGGGAGCGAGTCAGCCCCAGCATTTT. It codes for CASSANSGGASQPQHF. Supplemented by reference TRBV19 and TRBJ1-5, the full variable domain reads DGGITQSPKYLFRKEGQNVTLSCEQNLNHDAMYWYRQDPGQGLRLIYYSQIVNDFQKGDIAEGYSVSREKKESFPLTVTSAQKNPTAFYLCASSANSGGASQPQHFGDGTRLSIL.

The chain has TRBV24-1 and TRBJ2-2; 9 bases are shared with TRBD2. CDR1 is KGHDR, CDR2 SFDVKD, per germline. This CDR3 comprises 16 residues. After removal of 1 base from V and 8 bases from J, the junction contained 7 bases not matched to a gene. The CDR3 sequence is CATSDLAGGDLGELFF. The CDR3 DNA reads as TGTGCCACCAGTGATTTAGCGGGGGGCGACTTGGGGGAGCTGTTTTTT.

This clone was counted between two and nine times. The CDR3 region is CAWSQSRFPGHPTDTQYF. CDR3 nucleotide sequence: TGTGCCTGGAGTCAGTCACGATTTCCGGGACACCCCACAGATACGCAGTATTTT. The rearrangement links TRBV30 to TRBJ2-3; the D gene is possibly TRBD1 (6 bases). V was cut by 2 bases and J by 2 bases, with 23 bases left in between. Germline V gene data show CDR1 as GTSNPN and CDR2 as SVGIG (reference sequence). The CDR3 runs to 18 residues.

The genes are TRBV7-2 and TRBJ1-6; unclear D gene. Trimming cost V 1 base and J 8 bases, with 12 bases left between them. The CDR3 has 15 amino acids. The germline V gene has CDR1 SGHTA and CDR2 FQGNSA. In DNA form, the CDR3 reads TGTGCCAGCAGCTTAGTCGGTCCCTTATATTCACCCCTCCACTTT. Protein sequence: CASSLVGPLYSPLHF.

The CDR3 region has the DNA TGTGCCAGCTCACCCTTAAGACAGAGCTCCTACAATGAGCAGTTCTTC. Amino acids: CASSPLRQSSYNEQFF. The chain uses TRBV18 and TRBJ2-1, with D perhaps TRBD1 (5 bases). CDR3 size: 16 residues. Germline assignment: CDR1 KGHSH and CDR2 LQKENI. Trimming left V 3 bases short and J 0 bases short, with 12 bases between.

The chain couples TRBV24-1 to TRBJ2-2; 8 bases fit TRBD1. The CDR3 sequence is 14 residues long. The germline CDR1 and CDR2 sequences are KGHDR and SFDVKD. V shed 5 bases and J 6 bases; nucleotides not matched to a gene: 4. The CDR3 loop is CATSGSGGSGELFF. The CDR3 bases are TGTGCCACCAGTGGGTCAGGGGGCTCCGGGGAGCTGTTTTTT.

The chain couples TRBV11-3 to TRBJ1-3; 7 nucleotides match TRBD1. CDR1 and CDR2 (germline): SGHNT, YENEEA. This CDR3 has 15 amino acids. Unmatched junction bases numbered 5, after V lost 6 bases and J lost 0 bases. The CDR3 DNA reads TGTGCCAGCAGTCTACAGGGGAGCTCTGGAAACACCATATATTTT. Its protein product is CASSLQGSSGNTIYF.

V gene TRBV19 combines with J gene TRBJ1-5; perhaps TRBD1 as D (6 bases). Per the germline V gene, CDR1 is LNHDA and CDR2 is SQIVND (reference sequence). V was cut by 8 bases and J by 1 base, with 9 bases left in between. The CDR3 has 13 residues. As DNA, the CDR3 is TGTGCCAGTTGCGACAGGAGCAATCAGCCCCAGCATTTT. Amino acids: CASCDRSNQPQHF.

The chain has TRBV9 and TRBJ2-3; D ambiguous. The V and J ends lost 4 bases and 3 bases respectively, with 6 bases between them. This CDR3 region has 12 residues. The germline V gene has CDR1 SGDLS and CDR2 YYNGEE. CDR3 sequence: CASSIHTDTQYF. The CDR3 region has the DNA TGTGCCAGCAGCATCCATACAGATACGCAGTATTTT.

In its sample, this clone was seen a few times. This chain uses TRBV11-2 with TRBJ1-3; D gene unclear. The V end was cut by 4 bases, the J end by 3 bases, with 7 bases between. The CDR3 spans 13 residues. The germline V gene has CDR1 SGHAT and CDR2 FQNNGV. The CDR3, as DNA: TGTGCCAGCAGCTGGGCTTATGGAAACACCATATATTTT. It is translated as CASSWAYGNTIYF.

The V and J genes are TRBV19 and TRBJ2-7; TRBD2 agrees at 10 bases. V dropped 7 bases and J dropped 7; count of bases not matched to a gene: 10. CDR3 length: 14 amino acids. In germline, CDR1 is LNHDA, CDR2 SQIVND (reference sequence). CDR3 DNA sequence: TGTGCCAGTACTCCCACTAGCGGGACGGCTGAGCAGTACTTC. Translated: CASTPTSGTAEQYF.